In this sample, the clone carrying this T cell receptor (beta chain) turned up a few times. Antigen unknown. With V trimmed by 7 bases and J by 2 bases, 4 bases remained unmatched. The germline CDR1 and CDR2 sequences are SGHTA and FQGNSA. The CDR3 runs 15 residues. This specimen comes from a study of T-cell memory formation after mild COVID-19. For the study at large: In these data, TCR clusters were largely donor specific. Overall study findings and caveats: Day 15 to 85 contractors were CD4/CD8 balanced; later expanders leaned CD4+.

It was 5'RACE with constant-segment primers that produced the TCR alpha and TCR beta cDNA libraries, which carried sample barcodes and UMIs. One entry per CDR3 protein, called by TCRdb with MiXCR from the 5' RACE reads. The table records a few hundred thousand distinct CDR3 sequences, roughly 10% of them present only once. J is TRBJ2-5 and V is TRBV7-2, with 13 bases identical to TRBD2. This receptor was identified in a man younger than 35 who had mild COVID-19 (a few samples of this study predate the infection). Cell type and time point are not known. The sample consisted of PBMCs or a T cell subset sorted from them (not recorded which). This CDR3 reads CASKSGLAGQETQYF. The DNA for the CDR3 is TGTGCCAGCAAATCGGGACTAGCGGGGCAAGAGACCCAGTACTTC.